These T cell receptor beta chains were read from a single sample in a study of cytotoxic CD8 clonotypes in ibrutinib-treated CLL. TCRdb's copy holds only in-frame clones and misses some; the assay was immunoSEQ multiplex PCR. Of tens of thousands of clones in the sample, approximately 80% were seen once. The sequencing here drew on PBMCs, taken at disease progression, from a patient treated with ibrutinib. These receptors all come from a human donor with chronic lymphocytic leukemia. Both conserved end residues are part of each CDR3. A D gene is named only where the DNA matches it firmly. For some rows the clone size is stated as once, few or many, or as a class when expanded; others skip it.

J	V	size	D	CDR3	DNA
TRBJ2-7	TRBV10-2	-	-	CAAAGSLEQYF	TGCGCCGCAGCAGGTTCTCTCGAGCAGTACTTC
TRBJ2-1	TRBV10-2	once	TRBD1	CATYNRGSYNEQFF	TGCGCCACCTATAACAGGGGCTCCTACAATGAGCAGTTCTTC
TRBJ2-7	TRBV10-2	-	-	CASSESGGISYEQYF	TGCGCCAGCAGTGAGTCTGGCGGAATTTCCTACGAGCAGTACTTC
TRBJ2-7	TRBV5-6	-	-	CASSTWAPGSSYEQYF	TGTGCCAGCAGTACATGGGCCCCGGGCAGCTCCTACGAGCAGTACTTC
TRBJ2-1	TRBV10-1	-	-	CASRPNGVNEQFF	TGCGCCAGCAGACCCAACGGAGTCAATGAGCAGTTCTTC
TRBJ2-7	TRBV5-1	-	-	CASSLGAAYEQYF	TGCGCCAGCAGCTTGGGGGCAGCCTACGAGCAGTACTTC
TRBJ1-4	TRBV12-1	-	-	CASSFPADRVNEKLFF	TGTGCCAGCAGCTTCCCCGCGGACAGGGTAAATGAAAAACTGTTTTTT
TRBJ2-2	TRBV10-3	-	-	CAISVRQTLNTGELFF	TGTGCCATCAGTGTACGGCAGACTCTAAACACCGGGGAGCTGTTTTTT
TRBJ1-1	TRBV5-1	-	-	CASSLVRGANTEAFF	TGCGCCAGCAGCTTGGTAAGGGGGGCGAACACTGAAGCTTTCTTT
TRBJ2-7	TRBV5-1	-	TRBD2	CASSSLPSSGRPYEQYF	TGCGCCAGCAGCTCGCTGCCCTCTAGCGGGAGGCCCTACGAGCAGTACTTC
TRBJ2-7	TRBV5-1	-	-	CASSAGSSYEQYF	TGCGCCAGCAGCGCAGGGAGCTCCTACGAGCAGTACTTC
TRBJ2-2	TRBV10-2	-	TRBD2	CASSRLAGAANTGELFF	TGCGCCAGCAGTCGTCTAGCGGGGGCCGCGAACACCGGGGAGCTGTTTTTT
TRBJ1-2	TRBV5-4	-	-	CASSSSYTGTPYGYTF	TGTGCCAGCAGCTCGAGTTATACCGGGACACCCTATGGCTACACCTTC
TRBJ2-7	TRBV2	-	-	CASSERRGSYEQYF	TGTGCCAGCAGTGAAAGGCGGGGCAGCTACGAGCAGTACTTC
TRBJ1-4	TRBV5-1	-	-	CASSLRPSNEKLFF	TGCGCCAGCAGCTTAAGGCCCTCCAATGAAAAACTGTTTTTT
TRBJ1-2	TRBV28	-	-	CASSFGVRDYGYTF	TGTGCCAGCAGTTTTGGGGTTAGGGACTATGGCTACACCTTC
TRBJ2-1	TRBV5-1	-	TRBD2	CASSPLAGGSYNEQFF	TGCGCCAGTTCCCCGTTAGCGGGGGGGTCCTACAATGAGCAGTTCTTC
TRBJ1-3	TRBV9	-	-	CASSVEGSGNTIYF	TGTGCCAGCAGCGTAGAGGGCTCTGGAAACACCATATATTTT
TRBJ1-2	TRBV11-2	-	-	CASSLEAGVIDYGYTF	TGTGCCAGCAGCTTAGAGGCAGGGGTTATCGACTATGGCTACACCTTC
TRBJ2-1	TRBV19	-	TRBD1	CASSMDRGGGQFF	TGTGCCAGTAGTATGGACAGGGGAGGCGGGCAGTTCTTC
TRBJ2-1	TRBV5-1	-	-	CASSLSGMNEQFF	TGCGCCAGCAGCTTGTCGGGGATGAATGAGCAGTTCTTC
TRBJ1-1	TRBV5-1	-	-	CASSLGPENTEAFF	TGCGCCAGCAGCTTGGGACCGGAGAACACTGAAGCTTTCTTT
TRBJ1-4	TRBV14	-	TRBD1	CASSQDRWTGDEKLFF	TGTGCCAGCAGCCAAGATAGGTGGACAGGGGATGAAAAACTGTTTTTT
TRBJ2-7	TRBV5-1	-	-	CASSFHGPYEQYF	TGCGCCAGCAGCTTTCACGGCCCCTACGAGCAGTACTTC
TRBJ2-7	TRBV10-3	-	-	CAVSIGVDGQYF	TGTGCCGTCTCAATCGGGGTTGATGGGCAGTACTTC
TRBJ2-7	TRBV29-1	few	-	CSVGREGEQYF	TGCAGCGTTGGGAGGGAAGGCGAGCAGTACTTC
TRBJ2-3	TRBV9	-	-	CASSVATRGTDTQYF	TGTGCCAGCAGCGTAGCTACTAGGGGCACAGATACGCAGTATTTT
TRBJ1-3	TRBV28	-	TRBD1	CASSPGGQSNTIYF	TGTGCCAGCAGTCCCGGGGGACAGTCCAACACCATATATTTT
TRBJ2-3	TRBV5-1	-	TRBD2	CASSSRGGAADTQYF	TGCGCCAGCAGCTCTCGCGGGGGGGCCGCGGATACGCAGTATTTT
TRBJ2-7	TRBV7-8	once	TRBD1	CASSFQGAYEQYF	TGTGCCAGCAGCTTCCAGGGGGCCTACGAGCAGTACTTC
TRBJ1-1	TRBV7-9	-	-	CASSPLLRRRNTEAFF	TGTGCCAGCAGCCCCCTCCTCAGGCGAAGGAACACTGAAGCTTTCTTT
TRBJ1-5	TRBV6-5	-	-	CASSYSPGGLRPQHF	TGTGCCAGCAGTTACTCACCCGGCGGCCTCAGGCCCCAGCATTTT
TRBJ1-5	TRBV7-8	-	-	CASSSDRGQPQHF	TGTGCCAGCAGCTCCGATCGGGGTCAGCCCCAGCATTTT
TRBJ1-3	TRBV4-2	few	-	CASSQVQARAGNTIYF	TGTGCCAGCAGCCAAGTTCAGGCTAGGGCTGGAAACACCATATATTTT
TRBJ1-2	TRBV7-8	medium-sized	-	CASSDRLRANYGYTF	TGTGCCAGCAGCGATCGACTGAGAGCTAACTATGGCTACACCTTC
TRBJ2-7	TRBV5-6	-	-	CASSDHILSYEQYF	TGTGCCAGCAGCGACCATATACTCTCCTACGAGCAGTACTTC
TRBJ2-5	TRBV11-3	-	TRBD1	CASSYRQGETQYF	TGTGCCAGCAGCTATCGACAGGGGGAGACCCAGTACTTC
TRBJ1-4	TRBV5-1	-	TRBD1	CASTQGGQGREKLFF	TGCGCCAGCACCCAAGGGGGACAGGGGAGAGAAAAACTGTTTTTT
TRBJ2-1	TRBV27	-	-	CASSLSSFHEQFF	TGTGCCAGCAGTTTGTCGAGCTTTCATGAGCAGTTCTTC
TRBJ2-5	TRBV7-8	medium-sized	-	CASSVTGTRVQETQYF	TGTGCCAGCAGCGTGACCGGGACAAGAGTACAAGAGACCCAGTACTTC
TRBJ2-7	TRBV6-6	-	-	CASSYSSSYPYF	TGTGCCAGCAGTTACTCGAGCTCTTATCCGTACTTC
TRBJ2-1	TRBV10-2	-	TRBD2	CASSTGTSGRYYSYNEQFF	TGCGCCAGCAGTACCGGGACTAGCGGGAGGTATTACTCCTACAATGAGCAGTTCTTC
TRBJ1-1	TRBV6-5	-	-	CASSYNRDTEAFF	TGTGCCAGCAGTTATAACAGGGACACTGAAGCTTTCTTT
TRBJ1-2	TRBV6-6	-	-	CASSPEDIPYGYTF	TGTGCCAGCAGTCCCGAAGACATTCCTTATGGCTACACCTTC